This paragraph reports one T cell receptor (beta chain). This likely comes from a read error, as the CDR3 has no conserved phenylalanine or tryptophan at its end. Partitioning of CD4+ cells yielded a CD45RA+ naive subset and a CD45RA-negative memory subset. The CDR3 consists of 16 residues. Trimming removed 0 bases at V and 2 bases at J, with 13 bases between. Germline-derived CDR1 and CDR2 are MNHEY and SVGAGI. Assay used: immunoSEQ multiplex PCR; TCRdb lists only in-frame clones, some missing. The sample lists under 2.5 million clones, roughly 92% occurring once. This record comes from a study of shared clonotypes between healthy human individuals.

The rearrangement joins TRBV6-5 to TRBJ1-2, with D uncertain. Material for sequencing was naive CD4+ T cells from PBMCs. Specified subset: CD45RA+ positively selected. The origin of this receptor is a man aged 18 to 29 in good health. Some clones in this sample may be carry-over from other donors' samples. The CDR3 bases are TGTGCCAGCAGTTACTCATATACCAGCTACAACTATGGCTACACCTCC. It codes for CASSYSYTSYNYGYTS.